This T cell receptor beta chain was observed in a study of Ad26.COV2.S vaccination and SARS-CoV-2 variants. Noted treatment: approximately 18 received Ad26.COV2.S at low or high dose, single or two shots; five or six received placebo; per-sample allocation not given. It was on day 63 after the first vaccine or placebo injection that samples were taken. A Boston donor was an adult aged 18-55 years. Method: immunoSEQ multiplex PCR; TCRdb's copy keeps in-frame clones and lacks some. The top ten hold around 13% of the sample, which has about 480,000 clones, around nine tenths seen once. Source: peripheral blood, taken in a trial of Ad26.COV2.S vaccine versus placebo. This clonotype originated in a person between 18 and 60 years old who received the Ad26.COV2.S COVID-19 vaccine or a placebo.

The CDR3 sequence: CASRKSRRETQYF. CDR3 DNA sequence: TGTGCCAGTAGGAAGTCGAGGCGGGAGACCCAGTACTTC. This rearrangement joins TRBV19 to TRBJ2-5; D remains unclear. V lost 6 bases and J lost 5, with 13 bases in between. Germline CDR1 is LNHDA and CDR2 is SQIVND (reference sequence). The CDR3 has 13 amino acids.